This entry lists 16 T cell receptor beta chains sequenced from one sample in a study of cytomegalovirus exposure and HLA in healthy donors. The primer mix had 60 Vbeta and 13 Jbeta primers. Clones were read by immunoSEQ multiplex PCR, and TCRdb kept only the in-frame ones, dropping some. The repertoire has about 150,000 clones, approximately 84% of them found once; the top ten carry 4.8%. The sequenced material came from PBMCs. All receptors come from a man between 18 and 35 years old in good health and CMV-seronegative.

The V and J genes are TRBV6-1 and TRBJ1-4; no clear D. The ends were cut back, 2 bases at V and 10 bases at J, with 8 bases in the middle. The CDR3 is made up of 12 amino acids. Germline V gene sequence: CDR1 MNHNS, CDR2 SASEGT. The CDR3, as DNA: TGTGCCAGCAGTGAATTTCCAGGAAAACTGTTTTTT. As protein: CASSEFPGKLFF.

The chain links TRBV7-2 to TRBJ2-1; possible D gene TRBD1, 6 bases. Trimming removed 5 bases from V and 4 bases from J, with 12 bases in between. Germline loops: CDR1 SGHTA, CDR2 FQGNSA. This CDR3 has 14 residues. The chain's CDR3 is CASSLGQLYNEQFF. DNA of the CDR3: TGTGCCAGCAGCCTCGGACAGCTTTACAATGAGCAGTTCTTC.

J is TRBJ1-5 and V is TRBV5-6, with 10 bases that match TRBD1. Per the germline V gene, CDR1 is SGHDT and CDR2 is YYEEEE. This CDR3 comprises 16 residues. V trimming: 4 bases; J trimming: 3 bases; junction bases outside the gene matches: 7. The CDR3 DNA is TGTGCCAGCAGCCTCCGGGACAGGGGACCCAATCAGCCCCAGCATTTT. Translated: CASSLRDRGPNQPQHF.

Worth noting for this clone: Its ends do not fully match the called genes, so a read error is possible. The chain carries TRBV7-9 and TRBJ2-2, with 12 bases that match TRBD2. Germline V lookup: CDR1 SEHNR, CDR2 FQNEAQ (reference sequence). The length of the CDR3 is 16 residues. This chain's CDR3 is CSSRQRTSGRTGELFF. CDR3 in DNA: TGTTCCAGCAGACAAAGAACTAGCGGGAGGACCGGGGAGCTGTTTTTT.

The chain uses TRBV28 and TRBJ1-2; D is undetermined. CDR3 length equals 13 residues. Germline V gives CDR1 MDHEN, CDR2 SYDVKM. Trimming took 3 bases from V and 5 from J, leaving 10 bases between them. CDR3 sequence: CASSLGGNYGYTF. CDR3 nucleotides: TGTGCCAGCAGTTTGGGCGGGAATTATGGCTACACCTTC.

The V gene is TRBV7-9, the J gene TRBJ1-2; D not resolved. Germline V CDR1 and CDR2: SEHNR, FQNEAQ (reference sequence). The CDR3 has 18 amino acids. V lost 0 bases, J lost 4 bases, and 21 bases lay in between. In DNA form, the CDR3 reads TGTGCCAGCAGCTTAGCGCGGTCCTCCCCGTCCCCGACCTATGGCTACACCTTC. Protein: CASSLARSSPSPTYGYTF.

This clone was detected once. The chain employs TRBV28 and TRBJ1-1; no definite D call. Germline V gene sequence: CDR1 MDHEN, CDR2 SYDVKM. There are 12 residues in the CDR3. Trimming took 5 bases from V and 3 from J, leaving 7 bases between them. The CDR3 sequence is CASSPSHTEAFF. Written as DNA, the CDR3 is TGTGCCAGCAGTCCGAGCCACACTGAAGCTTTCTTT.

The chain recombines TRBV4-3 with TRBJ2-1; TRBD2 aligns across 12 bases. The CDR3 extends over 15 amino acids. V lost 2 bases, J lost 9 bases, and 5 bases stayed unmatched. The germline V gene encodes CDR1 LGHNA and CDR2 YSLEER. CDR3 residues: CASSQMTSGSIEQFF. CDR3 sequence (DNA): TGCGCCAGCAGCCAAATGACTAGCGGGAGTATTGAGCAGTTCTTC.

The chain links TRBV18 to TRBJ2-1; D remains ambiguous. The germline CDR1 and CDR2 sequences are KGHSH and LQKENI. This CDR3 has 11 amino acids. V was shortened by 4 bases and J by 6 bases, with 4 bases between the two germline ends. CDR3: CASSRGNEQFF. The DNA for the CDR3 is TGTGCCAGCTCACGAGGCAATGAGCAGTTCTTC.

The chain uses TRBV7-9 and TRBJ1-2; D call uncertain. Per germline, CDR1 SEHNR and CDR2 FQNEAQ (reference sequence). This CDR3 contains 18 residues. The germline V and J ends were trimmed by 5 bases and 0 bases, with 22 bases remaining between them. The CDR3 DNA reads TGTGCCAGCAGCACCCCTAGGCTACGGTGGTCGTCTAACTATGGCTACACCTTC. Protein: CASSTPRLRWSSNYGYTF.

This chain joins TRBV6-4 and TRBJ1-1; D is unclear. The CDR3 contains 13 residues. Germline V gene sequence: CDR1 MRHNA, CDR2 SNTAGT. Trimming cost V 6 bases and J 0 bases, with 8 bases left between them. The CDR3 is CASRGGVNTEAFF. The DNA of the CDR3 is TGTGCCAGCAGAGGCGGGGTGAACACTGAAGCTTTCTTT.

The rearrangement joins TRBV19 to TRBJ2-1; possible D gene TRBD2, 6 bases. Looked up from germline, CDR1 is LNHDA and CDR2 is SQIVND (reference sequence). The CDR3 runs to 16 residues. V dropped 3 bases and J dropped 7 bases, with 19 bases sitting between them. CDR3 protein: CASSIGGAASVNEQFF. The DNA for the CDR3 is TGTGCCAGTAGTATCGGCGGGGCTGCTAGTGTAAATGAGCAGTTCTTC.

The genes are TRBV6-1 and TRBJ1-5, with a tentative D call TRBD1 (6 bases). Germline CDR1 reads MNHNS; CDR2 reads SASEGT. Trimming took off 8 bases at V and 1 base at J, with 15 bases between the two ends. The CDR3 sequence is 15 residues long. The CDR3 sequence: CASSTGSRSNQPQHF. The DNA for the CDR3 is TGTGCCAGCTCAACAGGGTCGAGGAGCAATCAGCCCCAGCATTTT.

This clone was counted a few times. The V gene is TRBV27, the J gene TRBJ2-1, with D unclear. Germline values: CDR1 MNHEY, CDR2 SMNVEV (reference sequence). Trimming removed 6 bases from V and 10 bases from J, with 10 bases in between. The CDR3 sequence is 11 residues long. Written as DNA, the CDR3 is TGTGCCAGCAGCTCCCGTCTAGAGCAGTTCTTC. This sequence encodes CASSSRLEQFF.

The V and J genes are TRBV5-1 and TRBJ2-3; D not certain. Trimming took 0 bases from V and 2 from J, leaving 13 bases between them. Per the germline V gene, CDR1 is SGHRS and CDR2 is YFSETQ. This CDR3 region has 16 residues. Here the CDR3 reads CASSLGLSASTDTQYF. The CDR3 DNA reads as TGCGCCAGCAGCTTGGGTCTAAGTGCGTCCACAGATACGCAGTATTTT.

V usage is TRBV9 and J usage is TRBJ2-1, with a weak D call TRBD1 (6 bases). The V end was cut by 0 bases, the J end by 0 bases, with 16 bases between. CDR3 size: 18 residues. The germline CDR1 and CDR2 sequences are SGDLS and YYNGEE. Here the CDR3 DNA reads TGTGCCAGCAGCGTAGGGACCCCGGGACAAAGCTCCTACAATGAGCAGTTCTTC. Translated: CASSVGTPGQSSYNEQFF.